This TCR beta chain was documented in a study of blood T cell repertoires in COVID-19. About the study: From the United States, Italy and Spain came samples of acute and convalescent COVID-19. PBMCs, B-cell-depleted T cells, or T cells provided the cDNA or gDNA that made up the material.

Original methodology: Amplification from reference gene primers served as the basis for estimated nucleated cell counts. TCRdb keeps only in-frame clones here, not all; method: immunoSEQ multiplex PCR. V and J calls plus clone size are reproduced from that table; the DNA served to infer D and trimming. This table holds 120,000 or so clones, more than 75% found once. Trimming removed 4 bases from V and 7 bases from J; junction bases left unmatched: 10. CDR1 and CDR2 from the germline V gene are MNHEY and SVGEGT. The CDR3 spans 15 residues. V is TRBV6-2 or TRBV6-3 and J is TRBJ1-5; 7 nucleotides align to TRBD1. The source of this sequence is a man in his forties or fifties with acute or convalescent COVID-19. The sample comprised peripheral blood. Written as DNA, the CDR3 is TGTGCCAGCAGTTCCACAGGGGTACTCAAACAGCCCCAGCATTTT. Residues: CASSSTGVLKQPQHF.